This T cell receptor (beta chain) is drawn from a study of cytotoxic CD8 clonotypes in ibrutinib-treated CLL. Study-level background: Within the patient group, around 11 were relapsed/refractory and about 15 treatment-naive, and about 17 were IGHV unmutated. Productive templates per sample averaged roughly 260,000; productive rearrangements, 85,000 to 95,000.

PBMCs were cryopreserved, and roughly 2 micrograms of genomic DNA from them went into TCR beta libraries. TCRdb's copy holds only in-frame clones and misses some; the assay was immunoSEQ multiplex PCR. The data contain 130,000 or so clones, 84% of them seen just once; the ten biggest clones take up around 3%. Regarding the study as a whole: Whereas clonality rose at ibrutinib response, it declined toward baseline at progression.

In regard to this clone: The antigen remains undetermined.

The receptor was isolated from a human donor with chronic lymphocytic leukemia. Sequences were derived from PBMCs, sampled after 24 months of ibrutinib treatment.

CDR3 sequence (DNA): TGTGCCAGCAGCTCGCAGGGTTTATTGACTGAAGCTTTCTTT. Its translation is CASSSQGLLTEAFF. The chain recombines TRBV7-3 with TRBJ1-1, with D tentatively TRBD1 (5 bases). V was trimmed by 4 bases and J by 5 bases, leaving 14 bases between them. This CDR3 comprises 14 residues. CDR1 and CDR2 (germline): SGHTA, FQGTGA.